The next 5 T cell receptor beta chains were all read from a single sample in a study of T cells in localized non-small cell lung cancer. Profiling relied on immunoSEQ multiplex PCR, and the TCRdb table lists in-frame clones only, not all of them. This sample has 11,000 or so clones, with 29% found just once. Sequencing was performed on lung tumor tissue, taken before any cancer treatment. These receptors originate from a man between 40 and 70 years old with stage I lung adenocarcinoma.

In this sample, this clone turned up a few times. The chain carries TRBV5-1 and TRBJ1-5; no clear D gene. CDR3 size: 15 residues. Germline assignment: CDR1 SGHRS and CDR2 YFSETQ. The V end was cut by 4 bases, the J end by 0 bases, with 11 bases between. CDR3 bases: TGCGCCAGCAGCGAGGGTTCGGATAGCAATCAGCCCCAGCATTTT. Translated: CASSEGSDSNQPQHF.

The table lists this clone with a few counts. The chain joins TRBV9 to TRBJ2-1; TRBD1 agrees at 8 bases. The CDR3 runs 16 residues. The J segment lost 0 bases and the V segment lost 2 bases, leaving 4 bases of the junction unmatched. Germline assignment: CDR1 SGDLS and CDR2 YYNGEE. CDR3 amino acids: CASSVLGTGSYNEQFF. In DNA, the CDR3 is TGTGCCAGCAGCGTCCTCGGGACAGGCTCCTACAATGAGCAGTTCTTC. Variable domain in full (rest from reference TRBV9 and TRBJ2-1): DSGVTQTPKHLITATGQRVTLRCSPRSGDLSVYWYQQSLDQGLQFLIQYYNGEERAKGNILERFSAQQFPDLHSELNLSSLELGDSALYFCASSVLGTGSYNEQFFGPGTRLTVL.

The rearrangement uses TRBV18 and TRBJ1-5; D may be TRBD1 (5 bases). The ends were cut back, 3 bases at V and 1 base at J, with 10 bases in the middle. CDR1 and CDR2 from the germline V gene are KGHSH and LQKENI. CDR3 length: 15 amino acids. The CDR3 region has the DNA TGTGCCAGCTCACCGGGGAGGGGCAGCAATCAGCCCCAGCATTTT. It specifies CASSPGRGSNQPQHF.

This clone is medium-sized in the sample. This chain uses TRBV11-3 with TRBJ1-6; D is unclear. From germline, CDR1 is SGHNT and CDR2 YENEEA. The V gene lost 5 bases and the J gene lost 7 bases, with 15 bases spanning the gap. CDR3 length equals 15 residues. In DNA, the CDR3 is TGTGCCAGCAGCCAAAGACCCTCGTGGAATTCACCCCTCCACTTT. This gives the protein CASSQRPSWNSPLHF.

This clone has only a few counts. The rearrangement uses TRBV7-6 and TRBJ2-2; 9 bases map to TRBD1. Germline lookup yields CDR1 SGHVS and CDR2 FNYEAQ. V gave up 5 bases and J gave up 3 bases; unmatched junction bases: 7. The CDR3 has 16 amino acids. The CDR3 region has the DNA TGTGCCAGCAGCCGAGGGACAGGGTATGACACCGGGGAGCTGTTTTTT. Amino acids: CASSRGTGYDTGELFF.